A single sample gave rise to the 22 T cell receptor beta chains below, sequenced in a study of beta chain features in type 1 diabetes. General study findings and limits: When Type 1 diabetes patients were examined, their TCRB CDR3s proved moderately but significantly shorter in all four CD4+ subsets.

What these receptors recognize is not known. Isolated RNA was reverse transcribed in full, so expressed TCRB transcripts were sequenced. Data came from immunoSEQ multiplex PCR; TCRdb stores just in-frame clones and leaves some out. In the table there are 600,000 to 750,000 clones, under 15% of which are singletons. The sample was naive CD4+ T cells from blood. The receptor set was obtained from a young man with type 1 diabetes.

This clone was seen more than once but under ten times. V usage is TRBV7-2 and J usage is TRBJ1-4, with D tentatively TRBD1 (5 bases). CDR1 and CDR2 (germline): SGHTA, FQGNSA. V gave up 3 bases and J gave up 4 bases, with 9 bases separating them. CDR3 length: 14 amino acids. CDR3 loop: CASSLGPDNEKLFF. As DNA, the CDR3 is TGTGCCAGCAGCTTGGGACCCGATAATGAAAAACTGTTTTTT.

The chain is built from TRBV6-5 and TRBJ2-1; D is possibly TRBD1 or TRBD2 (5 bases each). V shed 8 bases and J shed 7 bases, with 21 bases lying between them. Germline V gene data show CDR1 as MNHEY and CDR2 as SVGAGI. The CDR3 covers 15 residues. CDR3 coding DNA: TGTGCCAGCGACGCTCACGGGGCTCGAAGGAATGAGCAGTTCTTC. Translation: CASDAHGARRNEQFF.

This clone was counted only a few times. The chain links TRBV11-2 to TRBJ2-7; 8 bases are a match to TRBD2. Trimming took 1 base from V and 3 from J; bases not matched to a gene: 8. Looked up from germline, CDR1 is SGHAT and CDR2 is FQNNGV. The CDR3 is made up of 16 amino acids. The CDR3 sequence is CASSLAGGANGYEQYF. CDR3 coding DNA: TGTGCCAGCAGCTTAGCCGGGGGGGCTAATGGCTACGAGCAGTACTTC.

This clone was recorded a few times. V and J are TRBV7-2 and TRBJ2-2, with D unresolved. Deletions cut 3 bases from V and 1 base from J, with 3 bases between. The CDR3 is made up of 13 amino acids. The germline V gene has CDR1 SGHTA and CDR2 FQGNSA. The CDR3 DNA sequence: TGTGCCAGCAGCTTTAGGAACACCGGGGAGCTGTTTTTT. Protein product: CASSFRNTGELFF.

Only a few counts were recorded for this clone. The V and J genes are TRBV7-2 and TRBJ2-2, with TRBD1 matching 10 bases. The CDR3 contains 15 residues. V gave up 8 bases and J gave up 6 bases; unmatched junction bases: 9. Germline-derived CDR1 and CDR2 are SGHTA and FQGNSA. CDR3 in DNA: TGTGCCAGCCGCCAGAGACAGGGGGCTCCCGGGGAGCTGTTTTTT. It encodes CASRQRQGAPGELFF. Complete variable domain (other parts from reference TRBV7-2 and TRBJ2-2): GAGVSQSPSNKVTEKGKDVELRCDPISGHTALYWYRQSLGQGLEFLIYFQGNSAPDKSGLPSDRFSAERTGGSVSTLTIQRTQQEDSAVYLCASRQRQGAPGELFFGEGSRLTVL.

This clone was seen a few times. The chain joins TRBV11-2 to TRBJ2-7, with D unresolved. The V end lost 2 bases, the J end lost 0 bases, and 14 bases lay between the germline ends. There are 16 residues in the CDR3. Germline V gene lookup returns CDR1 SGHAT and CDR2 FQNNGV. The CDR3 DNA sequence: TGTGCCAGCAGCTTACGATACGGGCCGAGCTCCTACGAGCAGTACTTC. Translation gives CASSLRYGPSSYEQYF.

This clone has just a few counts. The genes are TRBV30 and TRBJ2-7, with D perhaps TRBD1 (6 bases). The V gene's germline CDR1 is GTSNPN and CDR2 SVGIG (reference sequence). The length of the CDR3 is 14 residues. V gave up 4 bases and J gave up 2 bases, with 15 bases separating them. The CDR3: CAWTKTGGPYEQYF. The CDR3 DNA follows: TGTGCCTGGACAAAGACAGGTGGTCCCTACGAGCAGTACTTC.

This chain uses TRBV11-2 with TRBJ2-2, with 10 bases lining up with TRBD2. V shed 7 bases, J shed 1 base, and the junction held 3 bases outside the gene matches. This CDR3 spans 15 amino acids. Germline V gives CDR1 SGHAT, CDR2 FQNNGV. CDR3 loop: CASILAGENTGELFF. CDR3 DNA: TGTGCCAGCATCCTAGCGGGGGAGAACACCGGGGAGCTGTTTTTT. The whole variable domain, remainder taken from reference TRBV11-2 and TRBJ2-2, is EAGVAQSPRYKIIEKRQSVAFWCNPISGHATLYWYQQILGQGPKLLIQFQNNGVVDDSQLPKDRFSAERLKGVDSTLKIQPAKLEDSAVYLCASILAGENTGELFFGEGSRLTVL.

This rearrangement joins TRBV27 to TRBJ2-1, with a possible D match to TRBD1 (7 bases). Trimming removed 3 bases from V and 3 bases from J, with 15 bases in between. The germline CDR1 and CDR2 sequences are MNHEY and SMNVEV (reference sequence). The CDR3 has 16 amino acids. CDR3 region: CASSFGGAGGYNEQFF. CDR3 DNA: TGTGCCAGCAGTTTCGGCGGGGCAGGGGGCTACAATGAGCAGTTCTTC.

For the CDR3, the DNA is TGTGCCAGCAGCTCCGGGACTAGCGGGGGGAAAGAGACCCAGTACTTC. It encodes CASSSGTSGGKETQYF. V and J are TRBV7-6 and TRBJ2-5; 15 bases are a match to TRBD2. The CDR3 spans 16 residues. With V trimmed by 4 bases and J by 3 bases, 3 bases remained unmatched. Per germline, CDR1 SGHVS and CDR2 FNYEAQ.

There are a few counts of this clone. The chain combines TRBV12-5 with TRBJ1-1; D remains ambiguous. Germline loops: CDR1 LGHNT, CDR2 FRNRAP. V was cut by 8 bases and J by 6 bases, with 13 bases left in between. The CDR3 covers 12 residues. CDR3: CASTLSNAEAFF. The CDR3, as DNA: TGTGCTAGTACCCTTTCTAACGCTGAAGCTTTCTTT. Filled out from reference TRBV12-5 and TRBJ1-1, the complete variable domain reads DARVTQTPRHKVTEMGQEVTMRCQPILGHNTVFWYRQTMMQGLELLAYFRNRAPLDDSGMPKDRFSAEMPDATLATLKIQPSEPRDSAVYFCASTLSNAEAFFGQGTRLTVV.

This clone has just a few counts. This sample includes further DNA sequences coding for the same CDR3. The chain combines TRBV5-6 with TRBJ1-2; TRBD1 agrees at 8 bases. The length of the CDR3 is 14 residues. CDR1 and CDR2 (germline): SGHDT, YYEEEE. V gave up 4 bases and J gave up 2 bases; unmatched junction bases: 4. CDR3 DNA: TGTGCCAGCAGCCCCGGACAGGGAAACTATGGCTACACCTTC. Residues: CASSPGQGNYGYTF. Variable domain in full (rest from reference TRBV5-6 and TRBJ1-2): DAGVTQSPTHLIKTRGQQVTLRCSPKSGHDTVSWYQQALGQGPQFIFQYYEEEERQRGNFPDRFSGHQFPNYSSELNVNALLLGDSALYLCASSPGQGNYGYTFGSGTRLTVV.

This clone was observed a handful of times. The chain employs TRBV19 and TRBJ2-7; possible D gene TRBD1, 5 bases. V lost 4 bases and J 1 base, leaving 11 bases between the germline ends. CDR1 and CDR2 from the germline V gene are LNHDA and SQIVND (reference sequence). The CDR3 sequence is 14 residues long. CDR3 bases: TGTGCCAGTAGTAGTGCCAGGGTGTCCTACGAGCAGTACTTC. This sequence encodes CASSSARVSYEQYF.

On this clone itself: The identical CDR3 is also encoded by other nucleotide sequences in the sample. The chain links TRBV7-9 to TRBJ2-7, with no clear D. Trimming took 2 bases from V and 0 from J, leaving 8 bases between them. The CDR3 is 14 amino acids. The germline CDR1 and CDR2 sequences are SEHNR and FQNEAQ (reference sequence). Here the CDR3 DNA reads TGTGCCAGCAGCTTAAGTGCGACCTCCTACGAGCAGTACTTC. Amino acid sequence: CASSLSATSYEQYF.

This sequence joins TRBV13 and TRBJ1-3; TRBD1 matches 7 bases. The germline V gene encodes CDR1 PRHDT and CDR2 FYEKMQ (reference sequence). The trim removed 5 bases at V and 0 bases at J, leaving 10 bases unmatched. The CDR3 spans 17 residues. This CDR3 reads CASSPTRGQSSGNTIYF. The DNA for the CDR3 is TGTGCCAGCAGCCCAACAAGGGGACAGTCCTCTGGAAACACCATATATTTT.

The J gene is TRBJ1-5, the V gene TRBV7-2; 7 bases fit TRBD1. V was pared by 5 bases and J by 5 bases, with 9 bases of the junction left unmatched. Germline V gene sequence: CDR1 SGHTA, CDR2 FQGNSA. The CDR3 consists of 15 residues. The CDR3, as DNA: TGTGCCAGCAGCCAGGGACAGCTCCCTCATCAGCCCCAGCATTTT. Its translation is CASSQGQLPHQPQHF.

The CDR3 bases are TGTGCCTGGATACAGGGGGGCTATGGCTACACCTTC. Translation gives CAWIQGGYGYTF. V usage is TRBV30 and J usage is TRBJ1-2, with TRBD1 matching over 8 bases. After removal of 4 bases from V and 4 bases from J, the junction contained 2 bases not matched to a gene. The CDR3 consists of 12 residues. Germline V gene lookup returns CDR1 GTSNPN and CDR2 SVGIG (reference sequence).

This clone was counted between two and nine times. The V call is TRBV4-3, the J call TRBJ2-7; 13 nucleotides align to TRBD2. The germline V gene encodes CDR1 LGHNA and CDR2 YSLEER. The CDR3 has 16 residues. J gave up 4 bases and V 0 bases, and 3 bases lay outside the gene matches. The chain's CDR3 is CASSQEPGLAGYEQYF. The CDR3 nucleotides are TGCGCCAGCAGCCAAGAACCGGGACTAGCGGGGTACGAGCAGTACTTC.

This clone has just a few counts. The V and J genes are TRBV6-1 and TRBJ1-3; D unclear. Germline CDR1 is MNHNS and CDR2 is SASEGT. The CDR3 spans 14 residues. Trimming cost V 6 bases and J 0 bases, with 9 bases left between them. The CDR3 here is CASSWLISGNTIYF. CDR3 DNA: TGTGCCAGCAGCTGGCTGATCTCTGGAAACACCATATATTTT.

This clone was observed a handful of times. The chain joins TRBV7-2 to TRBJ2-3; D possibly corresponds to TRBD1 (6 bases). This CDR3 has 13 residues. The germline CDR1 and CDR2 sequences are SGHTA and FQGNSA. Trimming shortened V by 5 bases and J by 3 bases, and 9 bases separated the two germline ends. The CDR3 sequence: CASSRGQTDTQYF. The CDR3 DNA is TGTGCCAGCAGCCGTGGACAGACAGATACGCAGTATTTT. The whole variable domain, remainder taken from reference TRBV7-2 and TRBJ2-3, is GAGVSQSPSNKVTEKGKDVELRCDPISGHTALYWYRQSLGQGLEFLIYFQGNSAPDKSGLPSDRFSAERTGGSVSTLTIQRTQQEDSAVYLCASSRGQTDTQYFGPGTRLTVL.

This chain links TRBV30 with TRBJ1-2; no clear D. The CDR3 loop spans 12 amino acids. In germline, CDR1 is GTSNPN, CDR2 SVGIG (reference sequence). The CDR3 coding sequence is TGTGCTTCTAGCAGTTCTAACTATGGCTACACCTTC. As protein: CASSSSNYGYTF. The full variable domain, with the rest looked up from reference TRBV30 and TRBJ1-2, is SQTIHQWPATLVQPVGSPLSLECTVEGTSNPNLYWYRQAAGRGLQLLFYSVGIGQISSEVPQNLSASRPQDRQFILSSKKLLLSDSGFYLCASSSSNYGYTFGSGTRLTVV.

Only a few counts were recorded for this clone. V gene TRBV10-3 combines with J gene TRBJ1-4, with D hard to call. The CDR3 covers 11 residues. V was shortened by 6 bases and J by 8 bases, with 7 bases between the two germline ends. Per the germline V gene, CDR1 is ENHRY and CDR2 is SYGVKD. CDR3 sequence: CAIREEEKLFF. The CDR3 DNA sequence: TGTGCCATCAGGGAGGAGGAAAAACTGTTTTTT.